This T cell receptor beta chain appears in the sequencing data of a study of blood T cell repertoires in COVID-19. For the study at large: Samples taken during acute and convalescent COVID-19 were collected in the United States, Italy and Spain.

Trimming shortened V by 1 base and J by 0 bases, and 10 bases separated the two germline ends. The germline V gene has CDR1 MGHRA and CDR2 YSYEKL. CDR3 size: 15 residues. The repertoire was sequenced with immunoSEQ multiplex PCR; TCRdb's copy has only in-frame clones and lacks some. The sample yields approximately 250,000 clones, roughly 85% seen once. This sequence was found in a man aged 50-59 years with COVID-19, enrolled during active disease. The rearrangement joins TRBV4-1 to TRBJ2-7; D gene ambiguous. Input material: peripheral blood. The CDR3 sequence: CASSQAEISSYEQYF. The CDR3 coding sequence is TGCGCCAGCAGCCAAGCTGAGATAAGCTCCTACGAGCAGTACTTC.